A single sample is the source of the 30 T cell receptor beta chains below, sequenced in a study of shared clonotypes between healthy human individuals. Data came from immunoSEQ multiplex PCR; TCRdb stores just in-frame clones and leaves some out. The table records around 2,000,000 clones, 95% of them present only once. Sequenced input: naive CD4+ T cells sorted from blood. Indicated subset: CD45RA+ positively selected. These receptor sequences come from a man younger than 35 in good health.

The CDR3 reads CATSRGRAAGELFF. As DNA, the CDR3 is TGTGCCACCAGCAGAGGCAGGGCGGCCGGGGAGCTGTTTTTT. The chain uses TRBV15 and TRBJ2-2; possible D gene TRBD1, 5 bases. The V and J ends lost 1 base and 6 bases respectively, with 9 bases between them. The CDR3 is 14 amino acids. CDR1 and CDR2 from the germline V gene are LNHNV and YYDKDF (reference sequence).

V usage is TRBV28 and J usage is TRBJ1-2; D not resolved. Germline CDR1 is MDHEN and CDR2 is SYDVKM. This CDR3 comprises 16 residues. Trimming took 4 bases from V and 3 from J, leaving 18 bases between them. The CDR3 bases are TGTGCCAGCAGTTCACTAGGACGGGCGTCGGACTATGGCTACACCTTC. This sequence encodes CASSSLGRASDYGYTF.

The chain uses TRBV27 and TRBJ1-5; TRBD1 is a possible D gene (5 bases). CDR1 is MNHEY, CDR2 SMNVEV, per germline (reference sequence). The CDR3 has 15 residues. V lost 7 bases, J lost 4 bases, and 17 bases lay in between. CDR3 loop: CASTPGQPSNQPQHF. The CDR3, as DNA: TGTGCCAGCACCCCTGGACAACCCAGTAATCAGCCCCAGCATTTT.

This chain connects TRBV2 to TRBJ1-2; D not certain. Germline CDR1 reads SNHLY; CDR2 reads FYNNEI. V was pared by 6 bases and J by 0 bases, with 17 bases between. The CDR3 spans 16 residues. Here the CDR3 reads CASSPGRSKANYGYTF. As DNA, the CDR3 is TGTGCCAGCAGCCCAGGTCGTTCGAAAGCTAACTATGGCTACACCTTC. The full variable domain, with the rest looked up from reference TRBV2 and TRBJ1-2, is EPEVTQTPSHQVTQMGQEVILRCVPISNHLYFYWYRQILGQKVEFLVSFYNNEISEKSEIFDDQFSVERPDGSNFTLKIRSTKLEDSAMYFCASSPGRSKANYGYTFGSGTRLTVV.

This clone was seen a single time. V gene TRBV6-6 combines with J gene TRBJ1-2; D call uncertain. Trimming took off 2 bases at V and 3 bases at J, with 10 bases between the two ends. The germline V gene has CDR1 MNHNY and CDR2 SVGAGI (reference sequence). The CDR3 totals 14 residues. In DNA form, the CDR3 reads TGTGCCAGCAGTTACAGAGGAGATTACTATGGCTACACCTTC. Protein product: CASSYRGDYYGYTF.

V gene TRBV7-9 combines with J gene TRBJ1-4; D ambiguous. CDR1 and CDR2 (germline): SEHNR, FQNEAQ (reference sequence). V gave up 5 bases and J gave up 0 bases, with 10 bases separating them. This CDR3 region has 15 residues. This CDR3 is CASSHPLATNEKLFF. Here the CDR3 DNA reads TGTGCCAGCAGCCACCCCCTAGCAACTAATGAAAAACTGTTTTTT.

The chain has TRBV30 and TRBJ2-3; 10 bases line up with TRBD1. Germline V gene lookup returns CDR1 GTSNPN and CDR2 SVGIG (reference sequence). This CDR3 is 13 amino acids long. J was trimmed by 1 base and V by 5 bases; bases with no gene match: 0. CDR3 in amino acids: CAWGTGGTDTQYF. The CDR3 DNA reads as TGTGCCTGGGGGACAGGGGGCACAGATACGCAGTATTTT.

This clone appeared a few times. The same CDR3 can be traced to other DNA sequences in this sample. For the CDR3, the DNA is TGCGCCAGCAGCTTGGTCGGCAGCCAAGAGACCCAGTACTTC. Translated: CASSLVGSQETQYF. The V call is TRBV5-1, the J call TRBJ2-5; D unclear. The germline V and J ends were trimmed by 0 bases and 1 base, with 7 bases remaining between them. CDR3 size: 14 residues. Germline V lookup: CDR1 SGHRS, CDR2 YFSETQ.

J is TRBJ1-2 and V is TRBV7-2, with TRBD1 matching 7 bases. Germline trimming cut 1 base from V and 8 bases from J; bases unmatched to any gene: 4. Germline values: CDR1 SGHTA, CDR2 FQGNSA. The CDR3 consists of 13 residues. The CDR3 region has the DNA TGTGCCAGCAGCTTAGAGACAGGGATGGGCTACACCTTC. Translation: CASSLETGMGYTF.

The J gene is TRBJ2-5, the V gene TRBV7-2, with TRBD2 matching 10 bases. The CDR3 is 15 residues long. J lost 2 bases, V lost 1 base, and 1 base had no gene match. In germline, CDR1 is SGHTA, CDR2 FQGNSA. The CDR3: CASSLVLAGQETQYF. In nucleotides, the CDR3 is TGTGCCAGCAGCTTAGTACTAGCGGGGCAAGAGACCCAGTACTTC.

The chain couples TRBV14 to TRBJ2-7; D gene uncertain. This CDR3 comprises 14 residues. Trimming removed 6 bases from V and 0 bases from J, with 12 bases in between. Germline CDR1 reads SGHDN; CDR2 reads FVKESK. The CDR3 protein is CASRGSGNSYEQYF. For the CDR3, the DNA is TGTGCCAGCAGAGGGTCTGGGAACTCCTACGAGCAGTACTTC.

The chain recombines TRBV9 with TRBJ1-1; D is perhaps TRBD1 (6 bases). The germline CDR1 and CDR2 sequences are SGDLS and YYNGEE. The V gene lost 4 bases and the J gene lost 4 bases, with 14 bases spanning the gap. The length of the CDR3 is 14 residues. CDR3 DNA: TGTGCCAGCAGCAAGCAGCAGGGGTTCACTGAAGCTTTCTTT. Residues: CASSKQQGFTEAFF.

As for this clone: Other nucleotide sequences from this sample produce the same CDR3. The chain employs TRBV5-1 and TRBJ1-4; D is unclear. CDR1 is SGHRS, CDR2 YFSETQ, per germline. V shed 0 bases and J shed 5 bases, with 8 bases lying between them. The CDR3 consists of 14 residues. This CDR3 is CASSLGQQNEKLFF. CDR3 DNA sequence: TGCGCCAGCAGCTTGGGTCAGCAAAATGAAAAACTGTTTTTT.

J is TRBJ2-7 and V is TRBV6-1; 7 bases match TRBD1. The trim removed 0 bases at V and 2 bases at J, leaving 13 bases unmatched. Germline V gene lookup returns CDR1 MNHNS and CDR2 SASEGT. This CDR3 spans 18 amino acids. The CDR3 loop reads CASSEASLSGQSTYEQYF. The DNA of the CDR3 is TGTGCCAGCAGTGAAGCGTCTCTTTCGGGACAGAGTACCTACGAGCAGTACTTC.

J is TRBJ2-7 and V is TRBV28, with D possibly being TRBD1 or TRBD2 (5 bases each). From germline, CDR1 is MDHEN and CDR2 SYDVKM. The CDR3 spans 13 residues. Trimming stripped 6 bases from V and 2 bases from J, with 11 bases between. CDR3 in amino acids: CASSSGRPYEQYF. The CDR3 coding sequence is TGTGCCAGCAGCTCGGGACGACCCTACGAGCAGTACTTC. Supplemented by reference TRBV28 and TRBJ2-7, the full variable domain reads DVKVTQSSRYLVKRTGEKVFLECVQDMDHENMFWYRQDPGLGLRLIYFSYDVKMKEKGDIPEGYSVSREKKERFSLILESASTNQTSMYLCASSSGRPYEQYFGPGTRLTVT.

The chain links TRBV10-2 to TRBJ2-4, with D tentatively TRBD1 (5 bases). This CDR3 has 16 amino acids. The germline V gene encodes CDR1 WSHSY and CDR2 SAAADI. Trimming took off 0 bases at V and 6 bases at J, with 15 bases between the two ends. The CDR3 DNA sequence: TGCGCCAGCAGTGAGTCTGGGGCAGGCGGTGGAAACATTCAGTACTTC. This translates into CASSESGAGGGNIQYF.

The chain joins TRBV28 to TRBJ1-5, with 8 bases fitting TRBD1. Germline values: CDR1 MDHEN, CDR2 SYDVKM. The CDR3 is 15 residues long. The V segment lost 5 bases and the J segment 5 bases; nucleotides outside the gene matches: 8. The CDR3 is CASSAPGQVYQPQHF. CDR3 bases: TGTGCCAGCAGTGCACCGGGACAGGTTTATCAGCCCCAGCATTTT.

The rearrangement joins TRBV7-9 to TRBJ2-2; D may be TRBD1 (5 bases). The germline CDR1 and CDR2 sequences are SEHNR and FQNEAQ (reference sequence). There are 13 residues in the CDR3. Deletions cut 4 bases from V and 6 bases from J, with 9 bases between. The CDR3 spells CASSSQVAGELFF. In nucleotides, the CDR3 is TGTGCCAGCAGCTCACAGGTCGCCGGGGAGCTGTTTTTT. Full variable domain (rest looked up from reference TRBV7-9 and TRBJ2-2): DTGVSQNPRHKITKRGQNVTFRCDPISEHNRLYWYRQTLGQGPEFLTYFQNEAQLEKSRLLSDRFSAERPKGSFSTLEIQRTEQGDSAMYLCASSSQVAGELFFGEGSRLTVL.

This clone was seen a handful of times. V gene TRBV11-2 combines with J gene TRBJ1-2; 9 nucleotides agree with TRBD1. V dropped 0 bases and J dropped 6; count of bases not matched to a gene: 5. CDR3 size: 15 residues. Germline V gene sequence: CDR1 SGHAT, CDR2 FQNNGV. CDR3 nucleotides: TGTGCCAGCAGCTTAGAAGGGACAGGGATAAATGGCTACACCTTC. Its translation: CASSLEGTGINGYTF.

The chain employs TRBV7-2 and TRBJ1-2; D perhaps matches TRBD1 (6 bases). The CDR3 loop spans 16 amino acids. Trimming took off 5 bases at V and 4 bases at J, with 20 bases between the two ends. Germline CDR1 is SGHTA and CDR2 is FQGNSA. CDR3 sequence: CASSGPYPGQVYGYTF. The CDR3 nucleotides are TGTGCCAGCAGCGGTCCTTACCCGGGACAAGTCTATGGCTACACCTTC.

The chain uses TRBV14 and TRBJ2-1; D uncertain. The V gene lost 1 base and the J gene lost 1 base, with 8 bases spanning the gap. This CDR3 spans 15 amino acids. CDR1 is SGHDN and CDR2 is FVKESK in the germline V gene. For the CDR3, the DNA is TGTGCCAGCAGCCAAGGTACTATATCCTACAATGAGCAGTTCTTC. Encoded protein: CASSQGTISYNEQFF. Using reference TRBV14 and TRBJ2-1 for the parts outside the CDR3, the full variable domain is EAGVTQFPSHSVIEKGQTVTLRCDPISGHDNLYWYRRVMGKEIKFLLHFVKESKQDESGMPNNRFLAERTGGTYSTLKVQPAELEDSGVYFCASSQGTISYNEQFFGPGTRLTVL.

This clone showed up just once. The V gene is TRBV6-1, the J gene TRBJ1-1; TRBD1 agrees at 7 bases. The germline CDR1 and CDR2 sequences are MNHNS and SASEGT. Trimming took 2 bases from V and 1 from J; bases not matched to a gene: 10. There are 17 residues in the CDR3. The CDR3 nucleotides read TGTGCCAGCAGTGAAAAGGTTTACAGGGGTCGGAACACTGAAGCTTTCTTT. Translation: CASSEKVYRGRNTEAFF.

This rearrangement joins TRBV12-5 to TRBJ2-1; 9 positions agree with TRBD1. The CDR3 has 14 amino acids. Per the germline V gene, CDR1 is LGHNT and CDR2 is FRNRAP. J gave up 8 bases and V 6 bases, and 8 bases lay outside the gene matches. The CDR3 here is CASGQGQGADEQFF. Here the CDR3 DNA reads TGTGCTAGTGGCCAGGGACAGGGTGCGGATGAGCAGTTCTTC.

DNA of the CDR3: TGCGCCAGCAGCTTGGTCACTTCCTACGAGCAGTACTTC. Its translation is CASSLVTSYEQYF. The chain combines TRBV5-1 with TRBJ2-7, with D uncertain. V lost 0 bases, J lost 1 base, and 5 bases lay in between. The CDR3 is 13 residues long. CDR1 is SGHRS and CDR2 is YFSETQ in the germline V gene.

This chain connects TRBV6-5 to TRBJ2-7, with D perhaps matching TRBD1 or TRBD2 (6 bases each). Trimming left V 6 bases short and J 4 bases short, with 19 bases between. This CDR3 region has 15 residues. CDR1 is MNHEY and CDR2 is SVGAGI in the germline V gene. CDR3 sequence reads: CASSKKDTGTYEQYF. The CDR3 DNA follows: TGTGCCAGCAGCAAGAAGGATACAGGGACTTACGAGCAGTACTTC.

The rearrangement joins TRBV6-6 to TRBJ1-6, with 9 bases aligning to TRBD1. The CDR3 spans 15 residues. Germline V CDR1 and CDR2: MNHNY, SVGAGI (reference sequence). V lost 4 bases, J lost 8 bases, and 6 bases stayed unmatched. In DNA, the CDR3 is TGTGCCAGCAGTTTCCAGACAGGGGGAGATTCACCCCTCCACTTT. Translation gives CASSFQTGGDSPLHF.

The chain has TRBV29-1 and TRBJ2-1, with D hard to call. Germline V gives CDR1 SQVTM, CDR2 ANQGSEA. The V end lost 7 bases, the J end lost 11 bases, and 12 bases lay between the germline ends. The CDR3 spans 10 residues. The CDR3 DNA reads TGCAGCGCCGGTATGGAGCAGCAGTTCTTC. Protein product: CSAGMEQQFF.

V usage is TRBV5-1 and J usage is TRBJ2-1; D is unclear. The CDR3 consists of 16 residues. Germline CDR1 reads SGHRS; CDR2 reads YFSETQ. The germline V and J ends were trimmed by 0 bases and 0 bases, with 10 bases remaining between them. The CDR3 loop is CASSLVLESSYNEQFF. CDR3 coding DNA: TGCGCCAGCAGCTTGGTGCTCGAGAGCTCCTACAATGAGCAGTTCTTC.

The chain combines TRBV9 with TRBJ1-3, with D unresolved. The CDR3 loop spans 13 amino acids. Trimming left V 4 bases short and J 0 bases short, with 5 bases between. Germline lookup yields CDR1 SGDLS and CDR2 YYNGEE. CDR3 DNA sequence: TGTGCCAGCAGCTCCGCCTCTGGAAACACCATATATTTT. This gives the protein CASSSASGNTIYF.

This clone was picked up a small number of times. The chain uses TRBV7-9 and TRBJ2-7, with a possible D match to TRBD1 (6 bases). Trimming left V 5 bases short and J 0 bases short, with 14 bases between. In germline, CDR1 is SEHNR, CDR2 FQNEAQ (reference sequence). The CDR3 consists of 15 residues. The CDR3 DNA sequence: TGTGCCAGCAGCCCACAGGGCAGGGACTCCTACGAGCAGTACTTC. Its translation: CASSPQGRDSYEQYF.